The present T cell receptor beta chain was sequenced within a study of T cell responses to AZD1222 COVID-19 vaccine. Overall study results and limits: An increase in Spike-specific TCR breadth and depth was observed after two AZD1222 doses. Baseline seropositives among AZD1222 recipients totaled only five to seven.

Method: immunoSEQ multiplex PCR; TCRdb's copy keeps in-frame clones and lacks some. This table holds some 14,000 clones, roughly 80% found once. This clone turned up a few times. The antigen is unknown. With 3 bases clipped from V and 7 bases from J, the junction kept 8 bases outside the gene matches. Germline V CDR1 and CDR2: LNHDA, SQIVND (reference sequence). The CDR3 length is 15 residues. The material sequenced was peripheral blood, taken 28 days after the second AZD1222 dose. This clonotype originated in an adult who received the AZD1222 COVID-19 vaccine. The rearrangement links TRBV19 to TRBJ1-4; 7 bases fit TRBD1. CDR3 protein: CASSIPRQGSEKLFF. The CDR3 bases are TGTGCCAGTAGTATCCCCCGACAGGGCAGTGAAAAACTGTTTTTT.